A selection of T cell receptor beta chains follows, all from one sample in a study of T-cell memory formation after mild COVID-19. TCRdb used MiXCR to reprocess the 5' RACE reads, holding one entry per CDR3 protein. Here the sample spans around 200,000 distinct CDR3 sequences, roughly 16% being singletons. The sequencing input was PBMCs or a T cell subset sorted from them (not recorded which). All receptors come from an adult woman who had mild COVID-19 (a few samples of this study predate the infection). Cell type and time point are not known. The CDR3 runs from the conserved cysteine through the conserved F or W. D genes are given only for firm matches. Clone size is stated in some rows and not others, as once, few, many or a class when expanded.

j_gene | abundance | d_gene | v_gene | CDR3aa | CDR3nt
TRBJ2-3 | - | - | TRBV12-3/TRBV12-4 | CASSLTVTRADTQYF | TGTGCCAGCAGTTTGACCGTAACCAGGGCAGATACGCAGTATTTT
TRBJ1-2 | few | TRBD1 | TRBV5-1 | CASSSGQGATGYTF | TGCGCCAGCAGCTCGGGACAGGGGGCAACTGGCTACACCTTC
TRBJ2-2 | - | TRBD2 | TRBV27 | CASSLSGTTNTGELFF | TGTGCCAGCAGTTTATCGGGGACTACGAACACCGGGGAGCTGTTTTTT
TRBJ2-5 | - | - | TRBV5-4 | CASSLERRGGIRIETQYF | TGTGCCAGCAGCTTGGAGCGCAGAGGGGGAATCCGGATAGAGACCCAGTACTTC
TRBJ2-6 | - | - | TRBV12-3/TRBV12-4 | CASSFMVGRPGRPPTRTGANVLTF | TGTGCCAGCAGTTTTATGGTGGGTCGACCAGGGAGACCGCCGACTAGGACTGGGGCCAACGTCCTGACTTTC
TRBJ2-2 | - | TRBD2 | TRBV12-3/TRBV12-4 | CASSLGGGDTGELFF | TGTGCCAGCAGTTTAGGCGGGGGGGACACCGGGGAGCTGTTTTTT
TRBJ2-2 | few | - | TRBV7-2 | CASSLAGVGAGELFF | TGTGCCAGCAGCTTAGCGGGGGTGGGTGCCGGGGAGCTGTTTTTT
TRBJ2-5 | - | - | TRBV12-3/TRBV12-4 | CASSPYLGGGRETQYF | TGTGCCAGCAGTCCTTATTTGGGAGGTGGGAGAGAGACCCAGTACTTC
TRBJ2-5 | - | TRBD1 | TRBV12-3/TRBV12-4 | CASSLWSGQQQETQYF | TGTGCCAGCAGTTTGTGGTCGGGACAGCAGCAAGAGACCCAGTACTTC
TRBJ2-1 | - | - | TRBV5-5 | CASSYPGGYNEQFF | TGTGCCAGCAGCTATCCCGGGGGATACAATGAGCAGTTCTTC
TRBJ2-1 | few | - | TRBV5-4 | CASSLGHPSYNEQFF | TGTGCCAGCAGCTTGGGTCACCCCTCCTACAATGAGCAGTTCTTC
TRBJ2-6 | - | - | TRBV5-5 | CASSTAPGTATSGANVLTF | TGTGCCAGCAGCACCGCACCCGGGACTGCTACCTCTGGGGCCAACGTCCTGACTTTC
TRBJ2-2 | few | TRBD1 | TRBV29-1 | CSGTGFAGELFF | TGCAGCGGGACAGGGTTCGCCGGGGAGCTGTTTTTT
TRBJ2-3 | few | TRBD2 | TRBV20-1 | CSARDWGLAEITDTQYF | TGCAGTGCTAGAGATTGGGGACTAGCGGAGATCACAGATACGCAGTATTTT
TRBJ2-1 | few | - | TRBV12-3/TRBV12-4 | CASSPIRADTYNEQFF | TGTGCCAGCAGCCCAATTAGGGCGGACACCTACAATGAGCAGTTCTTC
TRBJ2-3 | few | - | TRBV29-1 | CSAGRDGGTDTQYF | TGCAGCGCCGGCCGGGACGGCGGCACAGATACGCAGTATTTT
TRBJ1-6 | - | TRBD1 | TRBV10-3 | CAISNRDRLLNSPLHF | TGTGCCATCAGCAACCGGGACAGGTTACTTAATTCACCCCTCCACTTT